The following is a T cell receptor beta chain sequence with its context. Its specificity is not known. The data derive from a study of cytomegalovirus exposure and HLA in healthy donors. Study-level points and caveats: Differences between HLA loci emerged in a later analysis of TCR association rates, with DRB1 most and HLA-C fewest. Later analysis suggested links between common viral pathogens and several top significant clusters. An analysis that was carried out later associated fewer than 20,000 TCR beta sequences with HLA alleles at 0.05 false discovery rate. In a later analysis, V- and J-gene trimming of beta chains associated with a DCLRE1C missense variant, replicated independently.

CDR3 length: 13 amino acids. V lost 3 bases and J lost 7, with 14 bases in between. From germline, CDR1 is SGDLS and CDR2 YYNGEE. PCR primers comprised 60 Vbeta and 13 Jbeta primers. Profiling relied on immunoSEQ multiplex PCR, and the TCRdb table lists in-frame clones only, not all of them. The sample totals 200,000 to 250,000 clones. Sequences were obtained from PBMCs. This sequence joins TRBV9 and TRBJ2-7; D may be TRBD2 (6 bases). This TCR was sampled from a woman aged 25 to 39 in good health and CMV-seropositive. The DNA of the CDR3 is TGTGCCAGCAGCGATGGGAGGTTTGGGGAGCAGTACTTC. It translates to CASSDGRFGEQYF. The whole variable domain, filled in from reference TRBV9 and TRBJ2-7, reads DSGVTQTPKHLITATGQRVTLRCSPRSGDLSVYWYQQSLDQGLQFLIQYYNGEERAKGNILERFSAQQFPDLHSELNLSSLELGDSALYFCASSDGRFGEQYFGPGTRLTVT.